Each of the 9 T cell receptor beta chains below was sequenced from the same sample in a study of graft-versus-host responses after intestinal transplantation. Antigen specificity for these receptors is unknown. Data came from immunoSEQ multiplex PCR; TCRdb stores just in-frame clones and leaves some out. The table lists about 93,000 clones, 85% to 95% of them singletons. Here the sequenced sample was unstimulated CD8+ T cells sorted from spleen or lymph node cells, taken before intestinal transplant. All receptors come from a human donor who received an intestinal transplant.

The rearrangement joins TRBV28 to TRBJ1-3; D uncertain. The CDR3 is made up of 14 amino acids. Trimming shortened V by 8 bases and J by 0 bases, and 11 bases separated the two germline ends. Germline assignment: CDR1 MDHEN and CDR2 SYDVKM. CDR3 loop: CASGLRGSGNTIYF. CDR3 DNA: TGTGCCAGCGGCCTCCGGGGCTCTGGAAACACCATATATTTT.

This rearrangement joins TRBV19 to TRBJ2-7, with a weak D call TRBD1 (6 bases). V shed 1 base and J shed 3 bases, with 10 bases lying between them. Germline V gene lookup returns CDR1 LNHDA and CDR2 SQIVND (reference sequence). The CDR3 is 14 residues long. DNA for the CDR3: TGTGCCAGTAGTATAGGGACGACAGGCTACGAGCAGTACTTC. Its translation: CASSIGTTGYEQYF. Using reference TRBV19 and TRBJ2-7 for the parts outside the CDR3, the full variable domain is DGGITQSPKYLFRKEGQNVTLSCEQNLNHDAMYWYRQDPGQGLRLIYYSQIVNDFQKGDIAEGYSVSREKKESFPLTVTSAQKNPTAFYLCASSIGTTGYEQYFGPGTRLTVT.

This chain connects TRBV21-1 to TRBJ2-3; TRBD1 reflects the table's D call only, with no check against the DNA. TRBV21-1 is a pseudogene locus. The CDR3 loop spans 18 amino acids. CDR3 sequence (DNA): TGTGCCAGCAGCAATACCTTACCACCGGACAGACCCACAGATACGCAGTATTTT. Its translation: CASSNTLPPDRPTDTQYF.

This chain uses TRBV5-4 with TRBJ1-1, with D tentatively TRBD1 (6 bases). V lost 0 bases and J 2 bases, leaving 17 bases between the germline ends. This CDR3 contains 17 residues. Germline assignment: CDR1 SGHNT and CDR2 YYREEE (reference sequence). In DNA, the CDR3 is TGTGCCAGCAGCTTGGTTTTGGACAGCCCATCCAACACTGAAGCTTTCTTT. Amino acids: CASSLVLDSPSNTEAFF.

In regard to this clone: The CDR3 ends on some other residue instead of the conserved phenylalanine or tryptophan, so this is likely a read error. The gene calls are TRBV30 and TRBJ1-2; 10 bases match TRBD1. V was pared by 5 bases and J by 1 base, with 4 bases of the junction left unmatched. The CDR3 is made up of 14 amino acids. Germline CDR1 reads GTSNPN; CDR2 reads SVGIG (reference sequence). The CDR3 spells CAWGGQGNNYGYTL. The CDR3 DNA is TGTGCCTGGGGGGGACAGGGGAATAACTATGGCTACACCCTC.

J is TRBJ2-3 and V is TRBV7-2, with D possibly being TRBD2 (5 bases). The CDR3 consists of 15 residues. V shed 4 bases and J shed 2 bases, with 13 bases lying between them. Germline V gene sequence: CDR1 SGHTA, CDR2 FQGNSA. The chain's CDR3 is CASSSLAAPTDTQYF. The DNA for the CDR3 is TGTGCCAGCAGCTCTCTAGCCGCCCCCACAGATACGCAGTATTTT.

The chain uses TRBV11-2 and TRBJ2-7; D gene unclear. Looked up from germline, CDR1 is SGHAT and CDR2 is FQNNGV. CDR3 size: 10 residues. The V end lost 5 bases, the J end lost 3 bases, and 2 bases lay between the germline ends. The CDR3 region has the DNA TGTGCCAGCAGCCACTACGAGCAGTACTTC. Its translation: CASSHYEQYF.

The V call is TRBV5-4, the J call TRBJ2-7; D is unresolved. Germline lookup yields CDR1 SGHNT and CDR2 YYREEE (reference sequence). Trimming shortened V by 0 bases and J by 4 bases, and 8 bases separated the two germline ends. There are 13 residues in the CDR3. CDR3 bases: TGTGCCAGCAGCTTGGGTGCGGAATACGAGCAGTACTTC. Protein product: CASSLGAEYEQYF.

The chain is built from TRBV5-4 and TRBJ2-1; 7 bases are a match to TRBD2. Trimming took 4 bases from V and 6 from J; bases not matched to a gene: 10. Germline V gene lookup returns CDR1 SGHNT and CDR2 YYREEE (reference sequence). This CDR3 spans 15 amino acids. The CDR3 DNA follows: TGTGCCAGCAGCCTCCTGGGGGGGGACTTCAATGAGCAGTTCTTC. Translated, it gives CASSLLGGDFNEQFF.